The 25 T cell receptor beta chains in this list originate from one sample, sequenced in a study of blood T cell repertoires in COVID-19. This table comes from immunoSEQ multiplex PCR, and its TCRdb copy is limited to in-frame clones, with some not included. The sample includes under 75,000 clones, 80% to 90% of them seen just once. Sequencing was carried out using peripheral blood. Receptor source: a human donor in a cohort sampled during active COVID-19.

The chain uses TRBV6-6 and TRBJ2-5, with D unresolved. Germline V gene sequence: CDR1 MNHNY, CDR2 SVGAGI (reference sequence). There are 15 residues in the CDR3. Trimming removed 6 bases at V and 2 bases at J, with 16 bases between. CDR3 region: CASSRDYDKQETQYF. The DNA for the CDR3 is TGTGCCAGCAGCCGAGATTACGACAAACAAGAGACCCAGTACTTC.

The J gene is TRBJ2-7, the V gene TRBV7-9; possibly TRBD1 for D (6 bases). The ends were cut back, 8 bases at V and 9 bases at J, with 20 bases in the middle. Germline-derived CDR1 and CDR2 are SEHNR and FQNEAQ (reference sequence). This CDR3 spans 13 amino acids. The CDR3 region has the DNA TGTGCCAGCCGGGCTAGTCAAGAGGGGGTGCAGTACTTC. This codes for CASRASQEGVQYF.

The V gene is TRBV5-5, the J gene TRBJ2-5; unclear D gene. Germline V gene lookup returns CDR1 SGHKS and CDR2 YYEKEE (reference sequence). The V and J ends lost 4 bases and 1 base respectively, with 8 bases between them. This CDR3 has 13 amino acids. CDR3: CASSLPGQETQYF. DNA of the CDR3: TGTGCCAGCAGCCTTCCGGGCCAAGAGACCCAGTACTTC.

The chain joins TRBV9 to TRBJ2-7; a weak D match, TRBD2 (6 bases). Trimming removed 0 bases at V and 6 bases at J, with 13 bases between. The germline V gene has CDR1 SGDLS and CDR2 YYNGEE. The CDR3 loop spans 14 amino acids. The CDR3 protein is CASSVGGVSREQYF. DNA of the CDR3: TGTGCCAGCAGCGTAGGCGGGGTTTCCCGCGAGCAGTACTTC.

CDR3: CASSTRDRVFHEQYF. The DNA for the CDR3 is TGTGCCAGCAGTACCCGGGACAGGGTTTTCCACGAGCAGTACTTC. This rearrangement joins TRBV6-5 to TRBJ2-7; 9 bases fit TRBD1. V lost 5 bases to trimming and J lost 5 bases; unmatched junction nucleotides: 10. Germline V gene lookup returns CDR1 MNHEY and CDR2 SVGAGI. The CDR3 spans 15 residues.

A single count supports this clone. DNA of the CDR3: TGTGCCACCAGCAGTGGGTCGGGACTAGCGGGAAGGGGGGAGCAGTTCTTC. Translated, it gives CATSSGSGLAGRGEQFF. V and J are TRBV15 and TRBJ2-1; 13 bases agree with TRBD2. The CDR3 has 17 residues. CDR1 and CDR2 from the germline V gene are LNHNV and YYDKDF (reference sequence). V dropped 3 bases and J dropped 10; count of bases not matched to a gene: 12.

The chain links TRBV3-1 (or the pseudogene TRBV3-2) to TRBJ2-1; the D gene is possibly TRBD1 (5 bases). Germline V gives CDR1 LGHDT, CDR2 YNNKEL (reference sequence). The CDR3 spans 15 residues. V was cut by 4 bases and J by 7 bases, with 17 bases left in between. CDR3 in amino acids: CASSPYTDSGNEQFF. CDR3 coding DNA: TGTGCCAGCAGCCCCTATACCGACAGTGGTAATGAGCAGTTCTTC.

This clone has a single count. This sequence joins TRBV12-3 or TRBV12-4 and TRBJ2-7; D is uncertain. The CDR3 covers 11 residues. The V end was cut by 2 bases, the J end by 6 bases, with 5 bases between. This CDR3 reads CASSLQFEQYF. CDR3 nucleotide sequence: TGTGCCAGCAGTTTACAATTCGAGCAGTACTTC.

This sequence joins TRBV5-1 and TRBJ2-3; D gene ambiguous. Trimming shortened V by 3 bases and J by 4 bases, and 18 bases separated the two germline ends. Germline lookup yields CDR1 SGHRS and CDR2 YFSETQ. This CDR3 comprises 16 residues. The CDR3 reads CASSSIPSGVADTQYF. Here the CDR3 DNA reads TGCGCCAGCAGCTCAATCCCGTCGGGTGTAGCAGATACGCAGTATTTT.

The chain is built from TRBV27 and TRBJ1-2; D might be TRBD1 (6 bases). Germline values: CDR1 MNHEY, CDR2 SMNVEV (reference sequence). V dropped 3 bases and J dropped 8 bases, with 13 bases sitting between them. The CDR3 has 13 residues. CDR3 in DNA: TGTGCCAGCAGTTTTCAGGGGATCGGGGGCTACACCTTC. Its translation: CASSFQGIGGYTF.

V usage is TRBV9 and J usage is TRBJ2-3; 12 bases match TRBD2. CDR1 is SGDLS, CDR2 YYNGEE, per germline. V lost 1 base and J lost 5; bases outside the gene matches: 5. CDR3 length: 16 residues. For the CDR3, the DNA is TGTGCCAGCAGCGTACCTAGCGGGGGGGCGTTAGATACGCAGTATTTT. Its translation: CASSVPSGGALDTQYF.

This chain links TRBV27 with TRBJ1-2; TRBD1 matches 8 bases. Germline loops: CDR1 MNHEY, CDR2 SMNVEV (reference sequence). This CDR3 region has 13 residues. Trimming removed 4 bases from V and 8 bases from J; junction bases left unmatched: 6. CDR3 amino acids: CASSWQGAGGYTF. The CDR3 DNA is TGTGCCAGCAGTTGGCAGGGGGCTGGGGGCTACACCTTC.

V usage is TRBV28 and J usage is TRBJ1-4; D is unclear. V shed 11 bases and J shed 13 bases, with 23 bases lying between them. The CDR3 runs 13 residues. The germline gives CDR1 MDHEN, CDR2 SYDVKM. As DNA, the CDR3 is TGTGCCTCCATAACGGCATCCCATGGGAGACTGTTTTTT. This encodes CASITASHGRLFF.

This clone was seen only once. The rearrangement joins TRBV5-1 to TRBJ1-1; no definite D call. This CDR3 region has 18 residues. The V and J ends lost 2 bases and 1 base respectively, with 21 bases between them. Germline V lookup: CDR1 SGHRS, CDR2 YFSETQ. CDR3 region: CASSLNERAASRNTEAFF. The CDR3 DNA reads TGCGCCAGCAGCTTAAACGAGAGGGCGGCCTCTCGGAACACTGAAGCTTTCTTT.

The CDR3 DNA reads as TGTGCCAGCAGTTACTCGGAACCAGGTCCCTACGAGCAGTACTTC. The encoded protein is CASSYSEPGPYEQYF. The rearrangement joins TRBV6-5 to TRBJ2-7; D unresolved. Trimming pared 0 bases from V and 2 bases from J, leaving 11 bases between. CDR3 length: 15 residues. Germline lookup yields CDR1 MNHEY and CDR2 SVGAGI.

The rearrangement joins TRBV4-1 to TRBJ2-7; 9 positions match TRBD2. V shed 3 bases and J 0 bases; nucleotides not matched to a gene: 12. The CDR3 extends over 18 amino acids. The V gene's germline CDR1 is MGHRA and CDR2 YSYEKL. This CDR3 reads CASSHVMGLAGSSYEQYF. The CDR3 DNA follows: TGCGCCAGCAGCCATGTAATGGGGCTAGCGGGGAGCTCCTACGAGCAGTACTTC.

CDR3 protein: CASSPPLGGSTDTQYF. The CDR3 nucleotides are TGTGCCAGCTCACCACCTCTGGGCGGGAGCACAGATACGCAGTATTTT. The chain is built from TRBV18 and TRBJ2-3, with D maybe TRBD2 (5 bases). The CDR3 runs to 16 residues. Germline V gives CDR1 KGHSH, CDR2 LQKENI. V gave up 0 bases and J gave up 0 bases, with 10 bases separating them.

V is TRBV29-1 and J is TRBJ1-1; 10 positions agree with TRBD1. With 6 bases clipped from V and 4 bases from J, the junction kept 5 bases outside the gene matches. Germline CDR1 is SQVTM and CDR2 is ANQGSEA. The CDR3 loop spans 13 amino acids. The CDR3 coding sequence is TGCAGCGTCGACAGGGGGCAAGGCACTGAAGCTTTCTTT. Amino acid sequence: CSVDRGQGTEAFF.

This clone was detected only once. The rearrangement joins TRBV2 to TRBJ1-1; TRBD1 is a possible D gene (5 bases). Germline V gene lookup returns CDR1 SNHLY and CDR2 FYNNEI. The CDR3 contains 15 residues. V was cut by 4 bases and J by 5 bases, with 17 bases left in between. The DNA for the CDR3 is TGTGCCAGCAGTGGACCAACAGGACCTTGGACTGAAGCTTTCTTT. Amino acid sequence: CASSGPTGPWTEAFF. The full variable domain, its missing parts supplied by reference TRBV2 and TRBJ1-1, is EPEVTQTPSHQVTQMGQEVILRCVPISNHLYFYWYRQILGQKVEFLVSFYNNEISEKSEIFDDQFSVERPDGSNFTLKIRSTKLEDSAMYFCASSGPTGPWTEAFFGQGTRLTVV.

As concerns this clone: Other DNA sequences in the same sample also yield this CDR3. J is TRBJ1-5 and V is TRBV28, with D unresolved. Deletions cut 2 bases from V and 4 bases from J, with 9 bases between. The CDR3 totals 14 residues. Germline assignment: CDR1 MDHEN and CDR2 SYDVKM. CDR3 sequence: CASSLNRPNQPQHF. The CDR3 DNA sequence: TGTGCCAGCAGTTTAAACAGACCGAATCAGCCCCAGCATTTT.

The V gene is TRBV2, the J gene TRBJ2-7; a possible D gene is TRBD1 (5 bases). V was trimmed by 4 bases and J by 2 bases, leaving 12 bases between them. CDR1 and CDR2 from the germline V gene are SNHLY and FYNNEI. The CDR3 extends over 14 amino acids. DNA for the CDR3: TGTGCCAGCAGTGTGGCCCAGGGCCCCTACGAGCAGTACTTC. Its translation is CASSVAQGPYEQYF. Combining the CDR3 with reference TRBV2 and TRBJ2-7 gives the whole variable domain EPEVTQTPSHQVTQMGQEVILRCVPISNHLYFYWYRQILGQKVEFLVSFYNNEISEKSEIFDDQFSVERPDGSNFTLKIRSTKLEDSAMYFCASSVAQGPYEQYFGPGTRLTVT.

V and J are TRBV28 and TRBJ2-2, with no clear D. Germline V gene sequence: CDR1 MDHEN, CDR2 SYDVKM. This CDR3 comprises 18 residues. With 2 bases removed from V and 2 bases from J, the gap between germline ends came to 18 bases. This CDR3 reads CASSLGPHRQVNTGELFF. CDR3 in DNA: TGTGCCAGCAGTTTAGGCCCCCATAGACAAGTTAACACCGGGGAGCTGTTTTTT.

The chain joins TRBV7-2 to TRBJ1-3; TRBD1 matches 9 bases. This CDR3 is built from 18 residues. Germline lookup yields CDR1 SGHTA and CDR2 FQGNSA. Germline trimming cut 2 bases from V and 4 bases from J; bases unmatched to any gene: 12. The CDR3 here is CASSLTGGTGGYGNTIYF. CDR3 sequence (DNA): TGTGCCAGCAGCTTAACTGGTGGAACAGGGGGCTACGGAAACACCATATATTTT. The full variable domain, completed using reference TRBV7-2 and TRBJ1-3, is GAGVSQSPSNKVTEKGKDVELRCDPISGHTALYWYRQSLGQGLEFLIYFQGNSAPDKSGLPSDRFSAERTGGSVSTLTIQRTQQEDSAVYLCASSLTGGTGGYGNTIYFGEGSWLTVV.

This clone was observed a handful of times. This chain links TRBV28 with TRBJ2-1, with 10 positions matching TRBD2. Germline CDR1 MDHEN, CDR2 SYDVKM. V gave up 4 bases and J gave up 5 bases; unmatched junction bases: 5. The CDR3 covers 15 residues. The CDR3 region is CASSSSSGRNNEQFF. The CDR3 bases are TGTGCCAGCAGTTCCTCTAGCGGGAGAAACAATGAGCAGTTCTTC.

V and J are TRBV5-5 and TRBJ2-2; 8 bases are a match to TRBD2. The CDR3 totals 17 residues. Germline V CDR1 and CDR2: SGHKS, YYEKEE (reference sequence). The ends lost 2 bases at V and 4 bases at J; junction bases unmatched: 10. The CDR3 is CASSLEFRGGGTGELFF. The CDR3 DNA reads TGTGCCAGCAGCTTAGAATTTCGGGGGGGCGGCACCGGGGAGCTGTTTTTT.